Shown below are 10 T cell receptor beta chains from a single sample sequenced in a study of T cell responses to AZD1222 COVID-19 vaccine (dated by TCRdb to the early 2020s). The sample's time point label, decoded: baseline before first vaccination. The receptor library was made with the immunoSEQ multiplex PCR assay. TCRdb holds this immuneACCESS table with in-frame rearrangements only. Some clones are missing; in checked studies, unresolved V genes explain under half, and the rest has no known cause. Within this sample are about 140,000 clones, with 80% to 95% of them counted one time only. Of the sample, approximately 3.4% is held by the ten largest clones. Sequenced here: peripheral blood, sampled on day 0 of AZD1222 vaccination. The source of these receptors is an adult in good health.

The CDR3 protein is CASSSVTGNTGELFF. The CDR3 DNA follows: TGTGCCAGCAGTTCCGTGACAGGGAACACCGGGGAGCTGTTTTTT. The genes are TRBV6-5 and TRBJ2-2; maybe TRBD1 (6 bases). The CDR3 spans 15 residues. V was pared by 4 bases and J by 1 base, with 10 bases between. Per the germline V gene, CDR1 is MNHEY and CDR2 is SVGAGI.

The gene calls are TRBV5-5 and TRBJ1-3; D uncertain. Looked up from germline, CDR1 is SGHKS and CDR2 is YYEKEE (reference sequence). The CDR3 sequence is 17 residues long. V was shortened by 1 base and J by 0 bases, with 14 bases between the two germline ends. The DNA of the CDR3 is TGTGCCAGCAGCTTGATTGGCTTTCTGAGCTCTGGAAACACCATATATTTT. Translated: CASSLIGFLSSGNTIYF.

The chain combines TRBV5-1 with TRBJ2-3, with no clear D. Trimming took 0 bases from V and 1 from J, leaving 6 bases between them. Germline CDR1 and CDR2: SGHRS and YFSETQ. This CDR3 spans 14 amino acids. The chain's CDR3 is CASSLGLGTDTQYF. CDR3 in DNA: TGCGCCAGCAGCTTGGGGCTGGGCACAGATACGCAGTATTTT.

The gene calls are TRBV4-2 and TRBJ2-7; D is uncertain. The CDR3 runs to 14 residues. Germline-derived CDR1 and CDR2 are LGHNA and YNFKEQ. V gave up 0 bases and J gave up 7 bases, with 13 bases separating them. The CDR3 is CASSQDWPSWEQYF. The CDR3 nucleotides are TGTGCCAGCAGCCAAGATTGGCCGTCCTGGGAGCAGTACTTC.

This chain joins TRBV2 and TRBJ2-5; 9 positions agree with TRBD1. Germline CDR1 SNHLY, CDR2 FYNNEI. V was pared by 4 bases and J by 5 bases, with 5 bases of the junction left unmatched. This CDR3 spans 14 amino acids. The CDR3 protein is CASSGRTGAETQYF. Written as DNA, the CDR3 is TGTGCCAGCAGTGGCCGGACAGGGGCTGAGACCCAGTACTTC.

The chain has TRBV25-1 and TRBJ1-4; the D is unclear. This CDR3 region has 16 residues. Trimming left V 3 bases short and J 4 bases short, with 15 bases between. Germline values: CDR1 MGHDK, CDR2 SYGVNS. This CDR3 reads CASSDYDAAFNEKLFF. CDR3 in DNA: TGTGCCAGCAGTGATTACGACGCAGCATTTAATGAAAAACTGTTTTTT.

The V call is TRBV12-3 or TRBV12-4, the J call TRBJ1-1; possibly TRBD1 for D (5 bases). V dropped 6 bases and J dropped 3 bases, with 8 bases sitting between them. The CDR3 length is 12 residues. As DNA, the CDR3 is TGTGCCAGCAGGGGGACGCACACTGAAGCTTTCTTT. Amino acid sequence: CASRGTHTEAFF.

This chain connects TRBV6-5 to TRBJ1-2; the D is unclear. CDR1 is MNHEY, CDR2 SVGAGI, per germline. The V and J ends lost 2 bases and 4 bases respectively, with 11 bases between them. This CDR3 is 14 amino acids long. CDR3 region: CASSYGRSFYGYTF. In DNA, the CDR3 is TGTGCCAGCAGTTACGGGCGGTCCTTCTATGGCTACACCTTC.

V and J are TRBV5-5 and TRBJ1-2; D might be TRBD1 (5 bases). Per the germline V gene, CDR1 is SGHKS and CDR2 is YYEKEE (reference sequence). V lost 0 bases to trimming and J lost 5 bases, with 14 bases between them. This CDR3 comprises 15 residues. The CDR3 loop is CASSLVAGQAYGYTF. DNA for the CDR3: TGTGCCAGCAGCTTGGTGGCAGGGCAGGCTTATGGCTACACCTTC.

The genes are TRBV11-2 and TRBJ2-3, with TRBD2 matching 11 bases. The CDR3 sequence is 15 residues long. The trim removed 5 bases at V and 4 bases at J, leaving 5 bases unmatched. Germline values: CDR1 SGHAT, CDR2 FQNNGV. The CDR3 DNA reads TGTGCCAGCAGCGTTAGCGGGAGGGCGGCAGATACGCAGTATTTT. It is translated as CASSVSGRAADTQYF.